These 31 T cell receptor beta chains came from one sample sequenced in a study of shared clonotypes between healthy human individuals. Some clones are missing from TCRdb's copy, which holds only in-frame ones; the method was immunoSEQ multiplex PCR. The sample lists hundreds of thousands of clones, around 76% occurring once. The sequencing input was PBMCs. These receptors came from a woman aged 40-49 years in good health. Some clones in this sample may be carry-over from other donors' samples.

The CDR3 loop reads CASSGSFKAETYGYTF. CDR3 DNA: TGTGCCAGCAGCGGTAGTTTTAAGGCTGAGACCTATGGCTACACCTTC. The chain couples TRBV11-1 to TRBJ1-2; D gene unclear. Trimming stripped 5 bases from V and 4 bases from J, with 20 bases between. The CDR3 has 16 residues. CDR1 is SGHAT and CDR2 is FQDESV in the germline V gene (reference sequence).

The chain recombines TRBV7-6 with TRBJ2-6; maybe TRBD2 (6 bases). V was trimmed by 1 base and J by 0 bases, leaving 13 bases between them. Per germline, CDR1 SGHVS and CDR2 FNYEAQ. CDR3 length: 18 residues. The CDR3, as DNA: TGTGCCAGCAGCTTAGATTGGAGGGGTAGCTCTGGGGCCAACGTCCTGACTTTC. The encoded protein is CASSLDWRGSSGANVLTF.

This clone was seen a few times. V usage is TRBV28 and J usage is TRBJ1-1; TRBD1 matches at 9 bases. The ends lost 5 bases at V and 9 bases at J; junction bases unmatched: 7. Germline V lookup: CDR1 MDHEN, CDR2 SYDVKM. This CDR3 comprises 13 residues. The CDR3 sequence is CASSPPGQGKAFF. As DNA, the CDR3 is TGTGCCAGCAGTCCACCGGGACAGGGAAAAGCTTTCTTT.

This clone was observed a few times. This sequence joins TRBV18 and TRBJ1-2, with TRBD1 matching over 9 bases. CDR1 KGHSH and CDR2 LQKENI come from the germline V gene. The CDR3 runs to 16 residues. V gave up 2 bases and J gave up 0 bases; unmatched junction bases: 4. The CDR3 sequence: CASSPFRDRANYGYTF. The CDR3 DNA reads TGTGCCAGCTCACCATTCCGGGACAGGGCTAACTATGGCTACACCTTC.

The rearrangement links TRBV5-1 to TRBJ2-5; D is uncertain. Trimming took off 3 bases at V and 0 bases at J, with 12 bases between the two ends. Per germline, CDR1 SGHRS and CDR2 YFSETQ. The CDR3 loop spans 15 amino acids. In DNA form, the CDR3 reads TGCGCCAGCAGCTCGGCAATGGGGTACCAAGAGACCCAGTACTTC. Its translation is CASSSAMGYQETQYF.

This chain joins TRBV21-1 and TRBJ2-5; the table gives TRBD1 as D, unverified against the DNA. TRBV21-1 has pseudogene status. This CDR3 is 15 amino acids long. The CDR3 DNA sequence: TGTGCCAGCAGCAGCGGGACAGGGGTTGCGGAGACCCAGTACTTC. It yields the protein CASSSGTGVAETQYF.

A note on this clone: The same CDR3 is also encoded by other DNA sequences in this sample. V gene TRBV28 combines with J gene TRBJ2-7; D unresolved. The CDR3 contains 10 residues. Germline-derived CDR1 and CDR2 are MDHEN and SYDVKM. The germline V and J ends were trimmed by 2 bases and 6 bases, with 2 bases remaining between them. The CDR3 DNA reads as TGTGCCAGCAGTTTAAGCGAGCAGTACTTC. It yields the protein CASSLSEQYF.

The rearrangement joins TRBV7-8 to TRBJ2-3; 7 bases are shared with TRBD2. V shed 4 bases and J 5 bases; nucleotides not matched to a gene: 9. The germline gives CDR1 SGHVS, CDR2 FQNEAQ. CDR3 length: 15 amino acids. CDR3 bases: TGTGCCAGCAGCTCGAGCGGGGCCCGCGGAGATACGCAGTATTTT. Protein: CASSSSGARGDTQYF.

The chain carries TRBV9 and TRBJ1-2; 7 bases match TRBD1. CDR1 SGDLS and CDR2 YYNGEE come from the germline V gene. V shed 3 bases, J shed 6 bases, and the junction held 8 bases outside the gene matches. The CDR3 is 14 residues long. CDR3 coding DNA: TGTGCCAGCAGCGCTACATCGGGACAGCATGGCTACACCTTC. The encoded protein is CASSATSGQHGYTF.

The V call is TRBV23-1, the J call TRBJ1-2; a weak D match, TRBD1 (5 bases). TRBV23-1 is an open reading frame, and its role is uncertain. The CDR3 is 16 amino acids. Between the trimmed V and J ends, which lost 6 bases and 10 bases, there was a span of 27 bases. CDR3 bases: TGCGCCAGCAGATTCTTCCCGCAGGGCGCGAGGACGATCTACACCTTC. Protein: CASRFFPQGARTIYTF.

The chain is built from TRBV7-8 and TRBJ1-5, with D uncertain. The V gene lost 2 bases and the J gene lost 3 bases, with 8 bases spanning the gap. Germline loops: CDR1 SGHVS, CDR2 FQNEAQ. This CDR3 is 14 amino acids long. The CDR3 DNA reads TGTGCCAGCAGCTTATTAGGTATCAATCAGCCCCAGCATTTT. This encodes CASSLLGINQPQHF.

This chain links TRBV10-3 with TRBJ2-3; no reliable D call. The CDR3 spans 13 residues. Germline V lookup: CDR1 ENHRY, CDR2 SYGVKD. V lost 11 bases to trimming and J lost 0 bases, with 12 bases between them. CDR3 in DNA: TGTGCCTCCTCGGCAGCTAGCACAGATACGCAGTATTTT. It translates to CASSAASTDTQYF.

The chain has TRBV7-8 and TRBJ2-7, with TRBD2 matching 13 bases. The CDR3 is 16 residues long. V lost 5 bases, J lost 1 base, and 5 bases stayed unmatched. Germline values: CDR1 SGHVS, CDR2 FQNEAQ. The CDR3 here is CASSLGTSGNSYEQYF. In DNA, the CDR3 is TGTGCCAGCAGCCTTGGGACTAGCGGGAATTCCTACGAGCAGTACTTC.

The chain combines TRBV4-3 with TRBJ2-5, with D uncertain. V shed 0 bases and J shed 5 bases, with 7 bases lying between them. The germline V gene encodes CDR1 LGHNA and CDR2 YSLEER. This CDR3 spans 13 amino acids. This CDR3 reads CASSQDLSETQYF. In nucleotides, the CDR3 is TGCGCCAGCAGCCAAGATCTTAGTGAGACCCAGTACTTC.

V gene TRBV6-4 combines with J gene TRBJ2-3; no reliable D call. This CDR3 spans 16 amino acids. Germline CDR1 MRHNA, CDR2 SNTAGT. The V end lost 7 bases, the J end lost 2 bases, and 19 bases lay between the germline ends. The CDR3 bases are TGTGCCAGCACGGCCCAACGGAGTTGGAACACAGATACGCAGTATTTT. Its protein is CASTAQRSWNTDTQYF.

A note on this clone: Other nucleotide sequences from this sample produce the same CDR3. The chain combines TRBV5-1 with TRBJ1-1; TRBD1 might be the D (5 bases). CDR1 is SGHRS, CDR2 YFSETQ, per germline. This CDR3 contains 14 residues. With 0 bases removed from V and 0 bases from J, the gap between germline ends came to 6 bases. The CDR3 region is CASSLDRMNTEAFF. The CDR3 nucleotides are TGCGCCAGCAGCTTGGACAGGATGAACACTGAAGCTTTCTTT.

V and J are TRBV27 and TRBJ2-1; D may correspond to TRBD1 or TRBD2 (5 bases each). Germline CDR1 and CDR2: MNHEY and SMNVEV (reference sequence). This CDR3 contains 16 residues. V dropped 1 base and J dropped 5 bases, with 15 bases sitting between them. The CDR3 coding sequence is TGTGCCAGCAGTTTATTCCGGGACCCGAGGGACAATGAGCAGTTCTTC. It codes for CASSLFRDPRDNEQFF.

This chain uses TRBV7-9 with TRBJ2-6, with D tentatively TRBD2 (5 bases). With 5 bases removed from V and 4 bases from J, the gap between germline ends came to 9 bases. The CDR3 contains 14 residues. The V gene's germline CDR1 is SEHNR and CDR2 FQNEAQ (reference sequence). CDR3 sequence reads: CASSTSTGANVLTF. The CDR3 DNA follows: TGTGCCAGCAGCACTAGTACCGGGGCCAACGTCCTGACTTTC. The entire variable domain, with the rest obtained from reference TRBV7-9 and TRBJ2-6, is as follows: DTGVSQNPRHKITKRGQNVTFRCDPISEHNRLYWYRQTLGQGPEFLTYFQNEAQLEKSRLLSDRFSAERPKGSFSTLEIQRTEQGDSAMYLCASSTSTGANVLTFGAGSRLTVL.

This chain links TRBV13 with TRBJ1-2, with TRBD1 identical over 9 bases. CDR1 is PRHDT and CDR2 is FYEKMQ in the germline V gene (reference sequence). The CDR3 is made up of 13 amino acids. The V segment lost 3 bases and the J segment 8 bases; nucleotides outside the gene matches: 4. CDR3: CASSFSGQGGYTF. The CDR3 nucleotides are TGTGCCAGCAGCTTCTCGGGACAGGGCGGCTACACCTTC.

V is TRBV5-1 and J is TRBJ1-1; a possible D gene is TRBD1 (5 bases). Germline assignment: CDR1 SGHRS and CDR2 YFSETQ. Trimming shortened V by 5 bases and J by 0 bases, and 17 bases separated the two germline ends. There are 16 residues in the CDR3. The CDR3 loop reads CASRLTFGGVNTEAFF. CDR3 bases: TGCGCCAGCAGATTAACTTTTGGGGGGGTGAACACTGAAGCTTTCTTT.

V gene TRBV5-1 combines with J gene TRBJ2-7, with 7 positions matching TRBD2. The CDR3 loop spans 15 amino acids. The trim removed 7 bases at V and 3 bases at J, leaving 13 bases unmatched. Germline CDR1 reads SGHRS; CDR2 reads YFSETQ. CDR3: CASSGGSSGFYEQYF. The CDR3 bases are TGCGCCAGCTCCGGGGGGTCTAGCGGTTTCTACGAGCAGTACTTC.

The chain links TRBV6-5 to TRBJ2-7, with 8 nucleotides matching TRBD2. V dropped 3 bases and J dropped 3; count of bases not matched to a gene: 7. The CDR3 runs to 15 residues. The germline V gene encodes CDR1 MNHEY and CDR2 SVGAGI. The CDR3 reads CASSYQLAALYEQYF. The CDR3 DNA sequence: TGTGCCAGCAGTTATCAACTAGCGGCCCTCTACGAGCAGTACTTC.

A remark on this clone: Since a much larger clone is just one base distant, this may be a read error. The V and J genes are TRBV29-1 and TRBJ2-5; 12 bases map to TRBD2. The J call is doubtful: the DNA matches TRBJ2-7 better. The CDR3 runs 13 residues. Germline lookup yields CDR1 SQVTM and CDR2 ANQGSEA. CDR3 residues: CSVVGLAGYEQYF. The DNA of the CDR3 is TGCAGCGTTGTGGGACTAGCGGGCTACGAGCAGTACTTC.

The genes are TRBV18 and TRBJ1-1, with 8 bases lining up with TRBD1. The V and J ends lost 3 bases and 3 bases, in that order; junction bases with no gene match: 6. CDR3 length equals 15 residues. Germline V gives CDR1 KGHSH, CDR2 LQKENI. The CDR3 nucleotides are TGTGCCAGCTCACCCAGGGGGCAAGGGGACACTGAAGCTTTCTTT. It specifies CASSPRGQGDTEAFF.

This chain joins TRBV19 and TRBJ1-2, with 9 bases that match TRBD1. V was pared by 10 bases and J by 7 bases, with 13 bases of the junction left unmatched. The CDR3 runs 14 residues. The germline CDR1 and CDR2 sequences are LNHDA and SQIVND (reference sequence). The CDR3: CATSTGQGVRGYTF. In DNA, the CDR3 is TGTGCCACCTCGACGGGACAGGGAGTTCGTGGCTACACCTTC.

This clone was seen a handful of times. This chain joins TRBV29-1 and TRBJ1-1, with 9 bases that match TRBD1. CDR3 length: 13 amino acids. V gave up 3 bases and J gave up 7 bases; unmatched junction bases: 6. CDR1 and CDR2 from the germline V gene are SQVTM and ANQGSEA. The CDR3 loop reads CSVDTGGAGEAFF. The CDR3 DNA is TGCAGCGTTGATACAGGGGGCGCGGGTGAAGCTTTCTTT. The entire variable domain, with the rest obtained from reference TRBV29-1 and TRBJ1-1, is as follows: SAVISQKPSRDICQRGTSLTIQCQVDSQVTMMFWYRQQPGQSLTLIATANQGSEATYESGFVIDKFPISRPNLTFSTLTVSNMSPEDSSIYLCSVDTGGAGEAFFGQGTRLTVV.

This clone appeared once. A read error is possible here, since a much larger clone lies one base away. The rearrangement uses TRBV7-3 and TRBJ2-7, with 8 bases lining up with TRBD1. Germline CDR1 is SGHTA and CDR2 is FQGTGA. This CDR3 has 12 residues. In nucleotides, the CDR3 is TGTGCCAGACAGGGGGAGGACTACGAGCAGCACTTC. Encoded protein: CARQGEDYEQHF.

This chain connects TRBV29-1 to TRBJ2-7, with 8 bases aligning to TRBD2. This CDR3 comprises 14 residues. V lost 4 bases, J lost 7 bases, and 12 bases stayed unmatched. Germline-derived CDR1 and CDR2 are SQVTM and ANQGSEA. CDR3 sequence reads: CSVGGGRPSPEQYF. CDR3 nucleotide sequence: TGCAGCGTTGGGGGCGGGAGGCCCTCACCGGAGCAGTACTTC.

For this clone: A much more abundant neighbour one base away suggests this may be a read error. As DNA, the CDR3 is TGTGCCAGCAGCGCCTACAATGAGCAGTTCTTC. Amino acid sequence: CASSAYNEQFF. This chain links TRBV7-9 with TRBJ2-1; D is uncertain. Trimming shortened V by 5 bases and J by 2 bases, and 1 base separated the two germline ends. Germline assignment: CDR1 SEHNR and CDR2 FQNEAQ (reference sequence). This CDR3 has 11 residues.

This clone was observed a single time. The chain has TRBV15 and TRBJ1-1; D unresolved. CDR1 LNHNV and CDR2 YYDKDF come from the germline V gene (reference sequence). Trimming left V 0 bases short and J 1 base short, with 6 bases between. This CDR3 is built from 14 residues. Here the CDR3 DNA reads TGTGCCACCAGCAGAGATTTAGGGAACACTGAAGCTTTCTTT. Encoded protein: CATSRDLGNTEAFF.

The chain uses TRBV5-4 and TRBJ2-3; TRBD1 matches at 8 bases. Germline V gene data show CDR1 as SGHNT and CDR2 as YYREEE (reference sequence). There are 15 residues in the CDR3. With V trimmed by 4 bases and J by 3 bases, 7 bases remained unmatched. The CDR3 sequence is CASSLDRVRTDTQYF. The CDR3 region has the DNA TGTGCCAGCAGCCTGGACAGGGTACGGACAGATACGCAGTATTTT.